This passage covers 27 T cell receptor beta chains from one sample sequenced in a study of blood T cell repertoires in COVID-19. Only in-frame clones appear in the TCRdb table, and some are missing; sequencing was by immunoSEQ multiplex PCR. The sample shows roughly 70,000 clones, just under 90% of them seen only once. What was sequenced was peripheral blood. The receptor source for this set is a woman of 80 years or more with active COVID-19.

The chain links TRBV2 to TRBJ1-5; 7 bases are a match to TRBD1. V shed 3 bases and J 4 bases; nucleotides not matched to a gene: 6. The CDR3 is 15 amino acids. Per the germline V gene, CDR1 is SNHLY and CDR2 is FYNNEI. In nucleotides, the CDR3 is TGTGCCAGCAGTGAGGAAGGGGGCCCAAATCAGCCCCAGCATTTT. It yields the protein CASSEEGGPNQPQHF.

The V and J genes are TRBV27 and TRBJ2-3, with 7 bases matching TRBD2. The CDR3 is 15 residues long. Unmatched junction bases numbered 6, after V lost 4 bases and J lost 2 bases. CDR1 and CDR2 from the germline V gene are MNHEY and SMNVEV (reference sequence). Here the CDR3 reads CASSSQRGPTDTQYF. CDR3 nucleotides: TGTGCCAGCAGTTCTCAGCGGGGACCCACAGATACGCAGTATTTT.

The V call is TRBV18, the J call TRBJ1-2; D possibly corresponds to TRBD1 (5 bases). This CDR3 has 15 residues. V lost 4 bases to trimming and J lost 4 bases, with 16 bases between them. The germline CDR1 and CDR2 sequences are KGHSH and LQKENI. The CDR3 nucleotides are TGTGCCAGCTCACACCCCCCAGACAGTTTCTATGGCTACACCTTC. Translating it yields CASSHPPDSFYGYTF.

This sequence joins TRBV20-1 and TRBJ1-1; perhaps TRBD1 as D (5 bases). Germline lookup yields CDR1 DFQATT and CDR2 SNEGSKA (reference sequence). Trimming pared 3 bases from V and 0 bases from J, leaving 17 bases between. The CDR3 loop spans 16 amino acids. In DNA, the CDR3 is TGCAGTGCTAGTCTCAGGGCCAGAGGCATGAACACTGAAGCTTTCTTT. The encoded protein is CSASLRARGMNTEAFF.

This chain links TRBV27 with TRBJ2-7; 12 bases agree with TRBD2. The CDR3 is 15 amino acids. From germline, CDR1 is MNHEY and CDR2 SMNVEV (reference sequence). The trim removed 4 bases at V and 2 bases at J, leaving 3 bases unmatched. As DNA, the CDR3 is TGTGCCAGCAGTTCGACTAGCGGGGGTGCCTACGAGCAGTACTTC. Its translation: CASSSTSGGAYEQYF.

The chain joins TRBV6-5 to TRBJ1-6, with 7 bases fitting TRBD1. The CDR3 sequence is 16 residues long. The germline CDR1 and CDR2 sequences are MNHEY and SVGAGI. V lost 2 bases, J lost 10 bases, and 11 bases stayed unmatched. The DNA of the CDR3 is TGTGCCAGCAGTTACGCCCCCCAGGGGGTGTGGTCACCCCTCCACTTT. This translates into CASSYAPQGVWSPLHF.

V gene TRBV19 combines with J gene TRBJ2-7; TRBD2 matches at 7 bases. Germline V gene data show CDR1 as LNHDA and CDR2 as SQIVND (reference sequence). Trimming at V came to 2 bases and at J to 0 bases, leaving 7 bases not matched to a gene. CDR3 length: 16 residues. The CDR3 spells CASSIRGGGSSYEQYF. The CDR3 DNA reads TGTGCCAGTAGTATAAGGGGCGGCGGGAGCTCCTACGAGCAGTACTTC.

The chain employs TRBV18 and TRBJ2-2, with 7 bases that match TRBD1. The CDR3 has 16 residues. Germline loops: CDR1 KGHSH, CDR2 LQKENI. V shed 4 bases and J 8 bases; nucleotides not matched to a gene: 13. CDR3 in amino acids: CASSQMGQKLIGELFF. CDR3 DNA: TGTGCCAGCTCACAGATGGGACAGAAGCTAATTGGGGAGCTGTTTTTT.

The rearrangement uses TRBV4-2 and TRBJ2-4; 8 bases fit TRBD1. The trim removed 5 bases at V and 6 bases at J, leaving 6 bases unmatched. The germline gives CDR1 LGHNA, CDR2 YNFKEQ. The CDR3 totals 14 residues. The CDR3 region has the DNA TGTGCCAGCAGCACGCGGACAGGGTCAAACATTCAGTACTTC. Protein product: CASSTRTGSNIQYF.

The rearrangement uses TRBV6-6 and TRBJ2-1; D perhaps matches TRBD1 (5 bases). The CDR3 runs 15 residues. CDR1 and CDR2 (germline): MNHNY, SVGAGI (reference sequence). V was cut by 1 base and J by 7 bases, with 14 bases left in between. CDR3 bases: TGTGCCAGCAGTTACTTTAACACCCAGGGAAATGAGCAGTTCTTC. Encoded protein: CASSYFNTQGNEQFF.

CDR3 nucleotides: TGCAGCGCAGTCGGACACTCGAACACTGAAGCTTTCTTT. Translating it yields CSAVGHSNTEAFF. The V gene is TRBV29-1, the J gene TRBJ1-1; D may be TRBD1 (5 bases). Germline V CDR1 and CDR2: SQVTM, ANQGSEA. The CDR3 spans 13 residues. Trimming pared 7 bases from V and 1 base from J, leaving 13 bases between.

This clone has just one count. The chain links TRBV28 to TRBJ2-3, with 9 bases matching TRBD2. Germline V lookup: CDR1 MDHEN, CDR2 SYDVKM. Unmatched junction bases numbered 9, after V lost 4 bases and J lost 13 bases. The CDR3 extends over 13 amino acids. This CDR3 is CASSSLAGSWEYF. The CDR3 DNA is TGTGCCAGCAGTTCACTAGCGGGTTCTTGGGAGTATTTT. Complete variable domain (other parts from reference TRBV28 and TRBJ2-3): DVKVTQSSRYLVKRTGEKVFLECVQDMDHENMFWYRQDPGLGLRLIYFSYDVKMKEKGDIPEGYSVSREKKERFSLILESASTNQTSMYLCASSSLAGSWEYFGPGTRLTVL.

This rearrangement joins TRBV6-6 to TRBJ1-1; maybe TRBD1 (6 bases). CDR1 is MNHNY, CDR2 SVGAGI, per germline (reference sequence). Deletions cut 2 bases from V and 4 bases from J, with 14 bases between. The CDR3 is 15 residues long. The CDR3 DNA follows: TGTGCCAGCAGTTACGGGGGGGCGAGTCGCACTGAAGCTTTCTTT. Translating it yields CASSYGGASRTEAFF.

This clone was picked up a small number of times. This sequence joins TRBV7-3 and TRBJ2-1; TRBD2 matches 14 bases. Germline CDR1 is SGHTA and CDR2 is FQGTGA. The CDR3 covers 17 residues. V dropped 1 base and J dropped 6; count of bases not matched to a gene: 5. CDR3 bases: TGTGCCAGCAGCTTAATGGGGACTAGCGGGAGACCCAATGAGCAGTTCTTC. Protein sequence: CASSLMGTSGRPNEQFF.

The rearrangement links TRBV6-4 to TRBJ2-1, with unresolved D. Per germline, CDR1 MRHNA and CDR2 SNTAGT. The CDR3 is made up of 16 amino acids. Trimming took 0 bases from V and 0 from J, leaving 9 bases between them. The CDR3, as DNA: TGTGCCAGCAGTGACTCAGGCGGTTTCTCCTACAATGAGCAGTTCTTC. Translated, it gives CASSDSGGFSYNEQFF.

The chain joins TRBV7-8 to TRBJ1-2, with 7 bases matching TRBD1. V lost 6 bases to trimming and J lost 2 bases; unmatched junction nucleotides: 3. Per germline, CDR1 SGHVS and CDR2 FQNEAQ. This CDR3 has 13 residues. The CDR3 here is CASSLQGNYGYTF. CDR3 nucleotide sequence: TGTGCCAGCAGTCTACAGGGGAACTATGGCTACACCTTC.

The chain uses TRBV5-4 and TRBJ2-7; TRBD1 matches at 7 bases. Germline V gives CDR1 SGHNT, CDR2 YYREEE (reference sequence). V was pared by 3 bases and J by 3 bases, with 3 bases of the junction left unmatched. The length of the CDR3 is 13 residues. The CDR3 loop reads CASSSGQHYEQYF. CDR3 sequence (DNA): TGTGCCAGCAGCTCGGGACAGCACTACGAGCAGTACTTC.

Here the CDR3 reads CASSQWGGRVEQYF. CDR3 coding DNA: TGTGCCAGCAGCCAATGGGGGGGCAGGGTCGAGCAGTACTTC. The chain carries TRBV3-1 (or the pseudogene TRBV3-2) and TRBJ2-7; tentatively, D is TRBD2 (7 bases). Looked up from germline, CDR1 is LGHDT and CDR2 is YNNKEL (reference sequence). The germline V and J ends were trimmed by 2 bases and 6 bases, with 14 bases remaining between them. CDR3 length: 14 residues.

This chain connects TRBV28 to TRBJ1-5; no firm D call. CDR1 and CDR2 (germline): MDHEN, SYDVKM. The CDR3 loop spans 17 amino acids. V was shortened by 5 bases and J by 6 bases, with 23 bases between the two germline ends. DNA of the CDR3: TGTGCCAGCAGTCCCCCCTCACGGCCCGGGGTGGGTCAGCCCCAGCATTTT. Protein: CASSPPSRPGVGQPQHF.

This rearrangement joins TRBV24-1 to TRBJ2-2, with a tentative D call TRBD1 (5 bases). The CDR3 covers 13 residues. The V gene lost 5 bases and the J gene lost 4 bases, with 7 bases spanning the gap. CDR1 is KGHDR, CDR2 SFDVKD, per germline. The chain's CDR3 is CATSVQVTGELFF. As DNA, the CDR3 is TGTGCCACCAGTGTACAGGTCACCGGGGAGCTGTTTTTT.

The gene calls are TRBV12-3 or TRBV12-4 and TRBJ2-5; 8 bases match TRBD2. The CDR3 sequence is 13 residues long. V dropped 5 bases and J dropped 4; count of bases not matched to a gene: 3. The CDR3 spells CASSQGTRETQYF. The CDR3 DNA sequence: TGTGCCAGCAGTCAGGGGACTAGAGAGACCCAGTACTTC.

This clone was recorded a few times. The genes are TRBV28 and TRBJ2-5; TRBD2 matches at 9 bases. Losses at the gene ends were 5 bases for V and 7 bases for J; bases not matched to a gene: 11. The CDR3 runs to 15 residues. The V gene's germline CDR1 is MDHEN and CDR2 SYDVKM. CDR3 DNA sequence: TGTGCCAGCAGTCCCCTGATGGGCGGGAGGGCGACCCAGTACTTC. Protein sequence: CASSPLMGGRATQYF.

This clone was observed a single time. The CDR3 DNA sequence: TGTGCCAGCAGCCCGGTCGGAGGGGTCGGGGAGCTGTTTTTT. Residues: CASSPVGGVGELFF. The rearrangement uses TRBV14 and TRBJ2-2; tentatively, D is TRBD2 (6 bases). The CDR3 has 14 residues. From germline, CDR1 is SGHDN and CDR2 FVKESK. V gave up 4 bases and J gave up 7 bases, with 13 bases separating them.

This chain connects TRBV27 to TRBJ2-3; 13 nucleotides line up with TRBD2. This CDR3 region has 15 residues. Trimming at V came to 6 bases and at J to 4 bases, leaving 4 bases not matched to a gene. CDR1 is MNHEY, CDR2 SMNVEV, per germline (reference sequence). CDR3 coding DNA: TGTGCCAGCAGGTCCGGGACTAGCGGGGCAGATACGCAGTATTTT. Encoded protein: CASRSGTSGADTQYF.

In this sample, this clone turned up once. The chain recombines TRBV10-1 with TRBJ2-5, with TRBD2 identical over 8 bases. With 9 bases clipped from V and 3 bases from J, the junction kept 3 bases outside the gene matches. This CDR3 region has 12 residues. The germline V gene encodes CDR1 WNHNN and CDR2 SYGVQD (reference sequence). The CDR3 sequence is CARDSGKETQYF. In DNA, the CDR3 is TGCGCCAGGGATAGCGGGAAAGAGACCCAGTACTTC.

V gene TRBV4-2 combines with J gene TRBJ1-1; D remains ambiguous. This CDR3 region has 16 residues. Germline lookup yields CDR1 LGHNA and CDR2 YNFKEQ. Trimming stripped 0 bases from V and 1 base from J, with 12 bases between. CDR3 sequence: CASSQDLVTANTEAFF. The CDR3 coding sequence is TGTGCCAGCAGCCAAGATTTGGTCACTGCGAACACTGAAGCTTTCTTT.

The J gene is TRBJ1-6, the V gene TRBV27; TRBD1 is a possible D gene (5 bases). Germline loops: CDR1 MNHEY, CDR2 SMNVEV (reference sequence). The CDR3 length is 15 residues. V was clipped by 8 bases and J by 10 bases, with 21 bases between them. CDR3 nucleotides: TGTGCCAGCTCCCAGAGAAGGGGATTGTGGTCACCCCTCCACTTT. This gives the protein CASSQRRGLWSPLHF.